These T cell receptor beta chains were read from a single sample in a study of graft-versus-host responses after intestinal transplantation. Clones were sequenced by immunoSEQ multiplex PCR, and TCRdb holds only the in-frame ones, with some missing. The table lists 80,000 or so clones, about 90% of them singletons, with approximately 0.73% in the top ten. This specimen was PBMCs, taken 98 days after intestinal transplantation. These receptors were taken from a human patient who received an intestinal transplant, so some T cells may come from the graft donor. Both conserved end residues are part of each CDR3. The D gene is left open where the match is weak. Size tells how often a clone was seen (once, few, many) or the class of an expanded clone, and some rows leave it out.

V gene,clone size,D gene,J gene,CDR3 DNA,CDR3 protein
TRBV6-6,few,-,TRBJ2-6,TGTGCCAGCAGTAACAAAGGAGTCTCTGGGGCCAACGTCCTGACTTTC,CASSNKGVSGANVLTF
TRBV2,-,TRBD2,TRBJ2-1,TGTGCCAGCAGTGACCGGACTAGCGGGGGAAGGAATGAGCAGTTCTTC,CASSDRTSGGRNEQFF
TRBV5-1,-,-,TRBJ2-2,TGCGCCAGCAGCTTCTTAGAGAACACCGGGGAGCTGTTTTTT,CASSFLENTGELFF
TRBV10-3,-,-,TRBJ1-2,TGTGCCACCGCAGGGAGTGAAATTTGGGGCTACACCTTC,CATAGSEIWGYTF
TRBV7-2,-,TRBD2,TRBJ2-5,TGTGCCAGCAGCTTAGGGGGTAGCGGGGAGACCCAGTACTTC,CASSLGGSGETQYF
TRBV4-1,-,-,TRBJ1-5,TGCGCCAGCAGCCAAGAGGGCAGGGGCAATCAGCCCCAGCATTTT,CASSQEGRGNQPQHF
TRBV11-2,-,-,TRBJ2-7,TGTGCCAGCAGCTTAGAGATTCGGGAACCCTCCCCTCTCCCGCCCTACGAGCAGTACTTC,CASSLEIREPSPLPPYEQYF
TRBV6-1,-,-,TRBJ1-5,TGTGCCAGCAGTGAACAACAGGGAGGGAAGCCCCAGCATTTT,CASSEQQGGKPQHF
TRBV27,-,-,TRBJ1-3,TGTGCCAGCAGTCACAGGGCGTCTGGAAACACCATATATTTT,CASSHRASGNTIYF
TRBV4-1,few,-,TRBJ1-3,TGCGCCAGCAGCCGCTGGCCTGGAAACACCATATATTTT,CASSRWPGNTIYF
TRBV7-8,once,-,TRBJ1-4,TGTGCCAGCAGCTTACGAAAAGGGATGATTAATGAAAAACTGTTTTTT,CASSLRKGMINEKLFF
TRBV10-3,-,-,TRBJ1-1,TGTGCCATCTCGCCGGGACACCAGAACACTGAAGCTTTCTTT,CAISPGHQNTEAFF
TRBV9,-,-,TRBJ2-3,TGTGCCAGCAGCGCCATGAGTAGGGATACGCAGTATTTT,CASSAMSRDTQYF
TRBV14,few,-,TRBJ2-2,TGTGCCAGCTGTCAGGCTACCGGGGAGCTGTTTTTT,CASCQATGELFF
TRBV4-1,-,TRBD2,TRBJ2-5,TGCGCCAGCAGCCAAGAGGGGACTAGCCTTCTACAAGAGACCCAGTACTTC,CASSQEGTSLLQETQYF
TRBV6-5,-,-,TRBJ2-3,TGTGCCAGCAGGGTGGGTAGAAGGGCAGATACGCAGTATTTT,CASRVGRRADTQYF
TRBV2,-,TRBD1,TRBJ2-1,TGTGCCAGCAGGGGGACAGGGGCTTACAATGAGCAGTTCTTC,CASRGTGAYNEQFF
TRBV6-1,-,-,TRBJ1-2,TGTGCCAGCAGTGAAGAACAGGCTGTTTATGGCTACACCTTC,CASSEEQAVYGYTF
TRBV5-5,-,TRBD1,TRBJ1-2,TGTGCCAGCAGCGGTGGACAGGGGGCGTTGAGGGGCTACACCTTC,CASSGGQGALRGYTF
TRBV5-4,once,TRBD1,TRBJ1-1,TGTGCCAGCAGCTGGACAGGGGCGAACACTGAAGCTTTCTTT,CASSWTGANTEAFF
TRBV4-1,-,-,TRBJ1-2,TGCGCCAGCAGCCAAGGGGTGAACTATGGCTACACCTTC,CASSQGVNYGYTF
TRBV6-1,-,-,TRBJ2-7,TGTGCCAGCAGTGAAATAGGCAGGTCTTACGAGCAGTACTTC,CASSEIGRSYEQYF
TRBV30,once,-,TRBJ2-1,TGTGCCTGGAGTGTGGGGGCCTACAATGAGCAGTTCTTC,CAWSVGAYNEQFF
TRBV19,-,-,TRBJ1-1,TGTGCCAGTAGTATGGGTTTGAAAATGAACACTGAAGCTTTCTTT,CASSMGLKMNTEAFF
TRBV19,-,TRBD2,TRBJ2-3,TGTGCCGCCGGGACTAGCGGGGGGGCAGGGGATACGCAGTATTTT,CAAGTSGGAGDTQYF
TRBV11-2,-,-,TRBJ2-1,TGTGCCAGCAGGGTAGCGCTGGGGGATGAGCAGTTCTTC,CASRVALGDEQFF
TRBV10-3,-,TRBD2,TRBJ2-3,TGTGCCATCAGTGAGTCAGGACTAGCGGGAGGTACGCAGTATTTT,CAISESGLAGGTQYF
TRBV11-2,-,-,TRBJ2-3,TGTGCCAGCAGCGGGTGGGGACTGGACACAGATACGCAGTATTTT,CASSGWGLDTDTQYF
TRBV6-5,-,-,TRBJ1-2,TGTGCCAGCAGTTATTCCGGGCCTTATGGCTACACCTTC,CASSYSGPYGYTF
TRBV29-1,-,-,TRBJ1-2,TGCTCCGACTATGGCTACACCTTC,CSDYGYTF
TRBV5-1,-,-,TRBJ2-3,TGCGCCAGCAGGGCGATCGGGGGCGATACGCAGTATTTT,CASRAIGGDTQYF
TRBV5-4,-,-,TRBJ2-2,TGTGCCAGCAGCACTGGGGACTCGTACACCGGGGAGCTGTTTTTT,CASSTGDSYTGELFF
TRBV4-1,once,-,TRBJ2-3,TGCGCCAGCAGCCAAGTTCGTGATACGCAGTATTTT,CASSQVRDTQYF
TRBV6-5,-,TRBD1,TRBJ2-3,TGTGCCAGCAGCCAAGACAGGGTAACTAAGGATACGCAGTATTTT,CASSQDRVTKDTQYF
TRBV5-1,-,-,TRBJ2-3,TGCGCCAGCAGCTTGGGAATAGCCAAGCCAGATACGCAGTATTTT,CASSLGIAKPDTQYF
TRBV15,-,TRBD2,TRBJ2-3,TGTGCCACCAGCAGAGAAAGAGCGGGGAGCACAGATACGCAGTATTTT,CATSRERAGSTDTQYF
TRBV9,-,-,TRBJ1-1,TGTGCCAGCAGCGTAGAAAGTTTAATGAACACTGAAGCTTTCTTT,CASSVESLMNTEAFF
TRBV7-3,-,TRBD2,TRBJ2-5,TGTGCCAGCAGCCCAGGAGAGCGGGGCTACCAAGAGACCCAGTACTTC,CASSPGERGYQETQYF
TRBV10-3,-,TRBD2,TRBJ2-5,TGTGCCATCAGTGTGTGGTGGCGGGAGCCCTTGGAGACCCAGTACTTC,CAISVWWREPLETQYF
TRBV7-2,-,-,TRBJ1-2,TGTGCCAGCAGCTTAGATGGGGCTAACTATGGCTACACCTTC,CASSLDGANYGYTF
TRBV11-3,-,TRBD1,TRBJ2-2,TGTGCCAGCAGCCTCGGACAGGGGGACACCGGGGAGCTGTTTTTT,CASSLGQGDTGELFF
TRBV9,-,-,TRBJ2-5,TGTGCCAGCAGCGACGGGGGGCCGGAGACCCAGTACTTC,CASSDGGPETQYF